This TCR beta chain was found in a study of T cells in Graves' hyperthyroidism and ophthalmopathy. The blood specimen was taken at initial hyperthyroidism diagnosis, before any ophthalmopathy symptoms. The PBMCs were taken from less than 11 ml of fresh peripheral blood. Amplification targeted TCR beta CDR3 regions from RNA transcripts. Using the HTBI primer set, a first-round RT-PCR was run on the TCR CDR3. TCRdb reprocessed the multiplex PCR reads via MiXCR and lists one record per CDR3 protein. The table includes around 290,000 distinct CDR3 sequences, about 14% detected once. This clonotype was found many times. The antigen remains unidentified. Study-wide results and limits: Among clonotypes expanded in thyroid above 0.001, most were also found in blood.

Material: blood. This clonotype was obtained from a woman aged 25 to 45 with Graves' hyperthyroidism that later progressed to Graves' ophthalmopathy.

DNA of the CDR3: TGTGCCAGCTCACCCAGGCAGGGACCCCAAGAGACCCAGTACTTC. Translation gives CASSPRQGPQETQYF. V gene TRBV18 combines with J gene TRBJ2-5; D may match TRBD1 or TRBD2 (5 bases each). The CDR3 sequence is 15 residues long. Germline V gene sequence: CDR1 KGHSH, CDR2 LQKENI. The V gene lost 3 bases and the J gene lost 1 base, with 12 bases spanning the gap.